The clone carrying this T cell receptor beta chain was picked up one time. The antigen remains undetermined. This sample is part of a study of OX40 agonist ivuxolimab in advanced cancers. Across the whole study: Hepatocellular carcinoma, melanoma, renal cell or head and neck cancer was diagnosed in the dose-escalation patients.

TCRdb keeps only in-frame clones here, not all; method: immunoSEQ multiplex PCR. The data show over 50,000 clones, about 88% seen once. Study results and caveats: Expanded clones belonging to CD8+ T cells outnumbered, on average, those of CD4+.

CDR1 is MNHEY and CDR2 is SVGAGI in the germline V gene. The CDR3 covers 15 residues. The V and J ends lost 0 bases and 4 bases respectively, with 12 bases between them. This rearrangement joins TRBV6-5 to TRBJ1-1; weak D call: TRBD1 (5 bases). The sequence derives from an adult with an advanced solid tumor such as melanoma, head and neck, liver or kidney cancer. Specimen: CD4+ or CD8+ T cells sorted from blood, collected in a trial of the OX40 agonist ivuxolimab. The CDR3 is CASSYSISGGTEAFF. In DNA, the CDR3 is TGTGCCAGCAGTTACTCGATCTCTGGGGGCACTGAAGCTTTCTTT.